This T cell receptor (beta chain) was captured in a study of blood T cells in healthy people across ages. This clonotype was observed a few times. Next came a second PCR, run for about 7 to 12 cycles, which used a sample-barcoded 5' primer along with a J-beta primer mix. TCRdb reprocessed the 5' RACE reads via MiXCR and lists one record per CDR3 protein. The table lists roughly 1,300,000 distinct CDR3 sequences, approximately 59% of them singletons. The TCR originated in a man aged 18 to 30 in good health. The sequenced sample consisted of blood.

CDR3 coding DNA: TGCAGCGTTTCTGCGCTCACGGGGGTATATGAGCAGTACTTC. Its translation is CSVSALTGVYEQYF. This chain uses TRBV29-1 with TRBJ2-7; possible D gene TRBD2, 6 bases. The germline V gene encodes CDR1 SQVTM and CDR2 ANQGSEA. This CDR3 contains 14 residues. V dropped 5 bases and J dropped 7 bases, with 21 bases sitting between them.